These T cell receptor beta chains were read from a single sample in a study of blood T cell repertoires in COVID-19. Libraries were prepared by immunoSEQ multiplex PCR; TCRdb keeps only in-frame clonotypes and omits some of them. The table lists about 170,000 clones, approximately 88% of them singletons. Specimen: peripheral blood. These receptor sequences come from a woman aged 80 or over with active or convalescent COVID-19. CDR3s leave out the opening cysteine and the closing phenylalanine or tryptophan. A D gene is named only where the DNA matches it firmly. Clone size is not always given. Where it is, it says once, few, many or a class for expanded clones.

>TRBV27|few|TRBD1|TRBJ1-2
ASSLSGTGGIYGYT
>TRBV11-2|once|NA|TRBJ2-2
ASSSPGIAGELF
>TRBV7-2|NA|NA|TRBJ2-3
ASRLDITDTQY
>TRBV7-2|NA|TRBD1|TRBJ2-3
ASSFLSSGGRADTQY
>TRBV29-1|NA|NA|TRBJ2-7
SVEVDTYEQY
>TRBV12-5|NA|NA|TRBJ2-2
ASGRLSTGELF
>TRBV19|NA|TRBD1|TRBJ1-2
ASTPTGGNGYT
>TRBV19|once|TRBD1|TRBJ1-5
ASSIDRGRKPQH
>TRBV7-3|NA|TRBD2|TRBJ2-1
ASRKGRGGGPYNEQF
>TRBV5-8|NA|TRBD1|TRBJ1-1
ASSWGQANTEAF
>TRBV4-3|NA|NA|TRBJ2-7
ASSQDQQGYEQY
>TRBV11-3|few|NA|TRBJ2-1
ASSTPGNEQF
>TRBV7-2|NA|NA|TRBJ1-5
ASSAESGSNQPQH
>TRBV6-2/TRBV6-3|NA|NA|TRBJ1-1
ASSYWTAFMNTEAF
>TRBV14|NA|TRBD1|TRBJ1-2
ASSQDQPGQGWHGYT
>TRBV7-9|once|TRBD1|TRBJ2-5
ASSLVGTGMGETQY
>TRBV27|NA|NA|TRBJ2-5
ASSSLGAQETQY
>TRBV28|NA|NA|TRBJ2-4
ASSPPASVAKNIQY
>TRBV5-1|NA|NA|TRBJ1-2
ASSSEPVPSDGYT
>TRBV7-2|NA|NA|TRBJ1-5
ASSFWGQSNQPQH
>TRBV19|NA|TRBD1|TRBJ1-2
ASSARQGAGYGYT
>TRBV5-1|NA|NA|TRBJ1-4
ASSFEGSSEKLF
>TRBV10-3|few|NA|TRBJ1-5
AISSDSFGNQPQH
>TRBV19|NA|TRBD1|TRBJ2-7
ASSIGGTGIYEQY
>TRBV14|NA|TRBD2|TRBJ2-2
ASSPSGGATGELF
>TRBV7-2|many|NA|TRBJ2-5
ASSFTGSTSEETQY
>TRBV5-1|NA|TRBD2|TRBJ2-1
ASSSGGSAEQF
>TRBV3-1/TRBV3-2|NA|NA|TRBJ1-2
ASSQDGTGGYT
>TRBV3-1/TRBV3-2|NA|NA|TRBJ1-2
ASSPNGGYYGYT
>TRBV4-3|NA|TRBD1|TRBJ1-2
ASSLHRDRDYGYT
>TRBV6-6|once|NA|TRBJ1-1
ASSSLTGSGNTEAF
>TRBV5-5|NA|TRBD1|TRBJ1-1
ASGGQANTEAF
>TRBV6-5|once|NA|TRBJ1-5
ASSFDSSNQPQH
>TRBV5-4|once|TRBD1|TRBJ2-1
ASSLQGVSYNEQF
>TRBV7-9|NA|TRBD1|TRBJ2-5
ASTIRQGPETQY
>TRBV18|NA|NA|TRBJ1-2
ASSSPQGQHYGYT
>TRBV7-2|NA|NA|TRBJ2-7
ASSPAYEQY
>TRBV5-1|NA|NA|TRBJ2-2
ASSFGANTGELF
>TRBV4-1|NA|TRBD2|TRBJ2-3
ASSLTSGSPDTQY
>TRBV18|NA|NA|TRBJ2-3
ASSPPSRGSTDTQY
>TRBV7-2|once|NA|TRBJ1-1
ASSLLGGHDTEAF
>TRBV11-3|NA|TRBD1|TRBJ2-1
ASSLLDRGLNNEQF
>TRBV10-3|NA|TRBD1|TRBJ1-4
AISDRDRGGEKLF
>TRBV6-5|NA|NA|TRBJ1-6
ASSLTAGFSPLH
>TRBV2|NA|NA|TRBJ1-4
ASSVRQLGFSGDEKLF
>TRBV5-5|NA|TRBD1|TRBJ1-2
ASSLRDSNYGYT
>TRBV4-1|few|TRBD2|TRBJ2-2
ASSQGASGGANTGELF
>TRBV9|once|NA|TRBJ2-2
ASSPRDTNTGELF
>TRBV4-1|NA|NA|TRBJ2-7
ASSQGWQGYEQY
>TRBV18|NA|NA|TRBJ2-5
ASSGTYQETQY
>TRBV19|NA|TRBD1|TRBJ1-5
ASSIWDSGFVHSNQPQH
>TRBV6-1|NA|NA|TRBJ2-6
ASSDTVSGANVLT
>TRBV9|once|TRBD1|TRBJ1-3
ASSQSGTGSGNTIY
>TRBV29-1|NA|TRBD1|TRBJ1-2
SGGSGTGAAYT
>TRBV10-1|NA|NA|TRBJ2-5
ASSESRVGTQY